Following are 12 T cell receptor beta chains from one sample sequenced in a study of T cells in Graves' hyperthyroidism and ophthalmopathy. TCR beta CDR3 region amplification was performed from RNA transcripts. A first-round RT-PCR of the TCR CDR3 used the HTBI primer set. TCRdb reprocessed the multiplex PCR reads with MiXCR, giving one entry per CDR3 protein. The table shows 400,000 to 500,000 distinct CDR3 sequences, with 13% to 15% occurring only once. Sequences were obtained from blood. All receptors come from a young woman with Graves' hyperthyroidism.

The CDR3 DNA is TGTGCCAGCAGCGTAGTGGCTAGCGGCACCCCTCTTTCAAGGAATGAGCAGTTCTTC. It specifies CASSVVASGTPLSRNEQFF. The gene calls are TRBV9 and TRBJ2-1, with 7 positions matching TRBD2. This CDR3 contains 19 residues. V was clipped by 0 bases and J by 7 bases; unmatched bases: 19. Germline V gene lookup returns CDR1 SGDLS and CDR2 YYNGEE.

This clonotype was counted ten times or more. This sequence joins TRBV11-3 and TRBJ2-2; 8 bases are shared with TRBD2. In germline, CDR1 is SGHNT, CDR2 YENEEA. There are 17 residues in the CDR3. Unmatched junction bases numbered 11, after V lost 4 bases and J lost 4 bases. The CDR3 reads CASSSWDLREGTGELFF. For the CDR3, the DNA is TGTGCCAGCAGCTCATGGGACCTCCGGGAGGGCACCGGGGAGCTGTTTTTT.

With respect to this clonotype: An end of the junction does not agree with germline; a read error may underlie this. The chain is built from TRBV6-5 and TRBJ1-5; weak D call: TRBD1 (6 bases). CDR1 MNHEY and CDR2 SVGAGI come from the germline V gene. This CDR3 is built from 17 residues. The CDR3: CASSYSTGGGPTQPQHF. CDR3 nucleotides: TGTGCTAGCAGTTACTCGACCGGCGGGGGGCCCACTCAGCCCCAGCATTTT.

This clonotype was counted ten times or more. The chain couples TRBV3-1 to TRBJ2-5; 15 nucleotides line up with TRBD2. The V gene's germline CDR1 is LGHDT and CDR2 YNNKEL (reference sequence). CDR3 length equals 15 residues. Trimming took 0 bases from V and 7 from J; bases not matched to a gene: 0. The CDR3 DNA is TGTGCCAGCAGCCAAGAGGGACTAGCGGGAGGGACCCAGTACTTC. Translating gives CASSQEGLAGGTQYF.

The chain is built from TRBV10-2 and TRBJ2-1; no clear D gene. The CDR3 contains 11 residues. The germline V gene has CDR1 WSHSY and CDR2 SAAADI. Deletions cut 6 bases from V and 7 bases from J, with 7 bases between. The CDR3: CASRITNEQFF. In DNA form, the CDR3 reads TGCGCCAGCAGGATCACAAATGAGCAGTTCTTC.

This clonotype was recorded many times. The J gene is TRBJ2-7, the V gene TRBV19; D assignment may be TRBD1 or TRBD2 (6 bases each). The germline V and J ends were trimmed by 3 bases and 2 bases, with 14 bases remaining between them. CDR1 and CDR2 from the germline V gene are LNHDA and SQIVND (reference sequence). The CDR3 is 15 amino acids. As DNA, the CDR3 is TGTGCCAGTAGTATGAGGAGGGGGGATACCTACGAGCAGTACTTC. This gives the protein CASSMRRGDTYEQYF. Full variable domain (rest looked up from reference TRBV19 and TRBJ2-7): DGGITQSPKYLFRKEGQNVTLSCEQNLNHDAMYWYRQDPGQGLRLIYYSQIVNDFQKGDIAEGYSVSREKKESFPLTVTSAQKNPTAFYLCASSMRRGDTYEQYFGPGTRLTVT.

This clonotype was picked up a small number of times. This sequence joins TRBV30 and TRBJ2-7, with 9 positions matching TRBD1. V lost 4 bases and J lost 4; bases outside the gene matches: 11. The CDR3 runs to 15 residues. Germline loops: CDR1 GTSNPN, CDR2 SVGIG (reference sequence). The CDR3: CAWTYLGTGKYEQYF. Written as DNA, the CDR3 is TGTGCCTGGACTTACTTGGGGACAGGGAAGTACGAGCAGTACTTC.

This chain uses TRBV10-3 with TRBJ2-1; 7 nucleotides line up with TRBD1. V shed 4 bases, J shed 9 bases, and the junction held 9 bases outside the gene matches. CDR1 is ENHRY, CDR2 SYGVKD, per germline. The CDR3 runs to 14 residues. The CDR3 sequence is CAISGAEGGSEQFF. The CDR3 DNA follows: TGTGCCATCAGTGGAGCGGAAGGGGGCAGTGAGCAGTTCTTC.

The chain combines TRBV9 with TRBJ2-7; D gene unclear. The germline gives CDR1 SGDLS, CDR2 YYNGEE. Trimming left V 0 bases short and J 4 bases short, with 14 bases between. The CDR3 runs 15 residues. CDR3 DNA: TGTGCCAGCAGCGTAGGGGTTATGGATTATTACGAGCAGTACTTC. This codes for CASSVGVMDYYEQYF.

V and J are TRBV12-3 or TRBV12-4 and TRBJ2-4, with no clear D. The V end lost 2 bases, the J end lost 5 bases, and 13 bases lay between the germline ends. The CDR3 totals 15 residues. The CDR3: CASSLYGPPQNIQYF. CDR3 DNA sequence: TGTGCCAGCAGTTTATATGGACCCCCCCAAAACATTCAGTACTTC.

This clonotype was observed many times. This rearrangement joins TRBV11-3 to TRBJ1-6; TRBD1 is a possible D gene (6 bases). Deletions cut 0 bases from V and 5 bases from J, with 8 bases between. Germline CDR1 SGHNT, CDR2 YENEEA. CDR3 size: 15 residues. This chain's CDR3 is CASSLEGADNSPLHF. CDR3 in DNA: TGTGCCAGCAGCTTAGAGGGGGCCGATAATTCACCCCTCCACTTT.

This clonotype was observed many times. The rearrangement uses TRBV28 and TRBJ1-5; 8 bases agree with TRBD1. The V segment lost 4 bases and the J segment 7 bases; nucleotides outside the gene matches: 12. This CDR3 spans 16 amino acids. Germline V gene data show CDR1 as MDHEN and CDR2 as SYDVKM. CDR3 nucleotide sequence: TGTGCCAGCAGTTACCAAGGACAGGGTCAGGACCAGCCCCAGCATTTT. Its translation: CASSYQGQGQDQPQHF.